The 17 T cell receptor beta chains presented below share a single source sample, sequenced in a study of T cell responses to AZD1222 COVID-19 vaccine. Some clones are missing from TCRdb's copy, which holds only in-frame ones; the method was immunoSEQ multiplex PCR. In the table there are 180,000 or so clones, about 92% of which are singletons. The source was peripheral blood, collected 28 days after the second AZD1222 dose. The source of these receptors is an adult who received the AZD1222 COVID-19 vaccine.

The chain joins TRBV4-3 to TRBJ1-5; TRBD1 is a possible D gene (5 bases). CDR1 and CDR2 from the germline V gene are LGHNA and YSLEER. The CDR3 spans 15 residues. V lost 0 bases and J lost 5, with 11 bases in between. CDR3 sequence (DNA): TGCGCCAGCAGCCAAGATCGGATGGGGGATCAGCCCCAGCATTTT. Its translation: CASSQDRMGDQPQHF.

This chain uses TRBV19 with TRBJ1-4, with D uncertain. Germline CDR1 and CDR2: LNHDA and SQIVND (reference sequence). The CDR3 extends over 10 amino acids. The ends were cut back, 10 bases at V and 14 bases at J, with 14 bases in the middle. The CDR3 region has the DNA TGTGCCACTCCATTTCGTGTCCTGTTTTTT. This gives the protein CATPFRVLFF.

This clone showed up just once. Here the CDR3 DNA reads TGCAGCGTTCTTGGGTTCGATCGAGGCTACACCTTC. Translated, it gives CSVLGFDRGYTF. The chain recombines TRBV29-1 with TRBJ1-2, with D hard to call. This CDR3 spans 12 amino acids. The V end was cut by 5 bases, the J end by 8 bases, with 15 bases between. Per the germline V gene, CDR1 is SQVTM and CDR2 is ANQGSEA.

The chain combines TRBV18 with TRBJ2-7; tentative D call: TRBD2 (6 bases). CDR3 length: 15 residues. Trimming cost V 2 bases and J 0 bases, with 11 bases left between them. Germline loops: CDR1 KGHSH, CDR2 LQKENI. The CDR3, as DNA: TGTGCCAGCTCACCAGGGACTTCCAGCTCCTACGAGCAGTACTTC. Amino acids: CASSPGTSSSYEQYF.

The chain carries TRBV7-2 and TRBJ2-5; TRBD1 matches at 7 bases. The CDR3 loop spans 15 amino acids. V shed 4 bases and J 7 bases; nucleotides not matched to a gene: 12. Per germline, CDR1 SGHTA and CDR2 FQGNSA. CDR3 loop: CASSSQGRPGGTQYF. The CDR3 DNA is TGTGCCAGCAGCTCACAGGGGCGGCCAGGGGGGACCCAGTACTTC.

J is TRBJ1-1 and V is TRBV4-2, with D perhaps matching TRBD1 (6 bases). The V and J ends lost 2 bases and 1 base respectively, with 14 bases between them. The CDR3 totals 16 residues. Per germline, CDR1 LGHNA and CDR2 YNFKEQ. CDR3 in DNA: TGTGCCAGCAGCCAAAAAACAGGGTCGGCGAACACTGAAGCTTTCTTT. It translates to CASSQKTGSANTEAFF.

V usage is TRBV30 and J usage is TRBJ1-5; no clear D gene. CDR3 length equals 13 residues. Trimming removed 1 base at V and 2 bases at J, with 6 bases between. Germline assignment: CDR1 GTSNPN and CDR2 SVGIG (reference sequence). The chain's CDR3 is CAWSAQGNQPQHF. CDR3 nucleotide sequence: TGTGCCTGGAGTGCGCAGGGCAATCAGCCCCAGCATTTT.

This sequence joins TRBV11-3 and TRBJ2-7; TRBD1 agrees at 7 bases. The germline V gene has CDR1 SGHNT and CDR2 YENEEA. CDR3 length: 14 amino acids. J was trimmed by 3 bases and V by 1 base; bases with no gene match: 3. CDR3 sequence: CASSLGTGVYEQYF. DNA of the CDR3: TGTGCCAGCAGCTTAGGCACAGGGGTCTACGAGCAGTACTTC. Full variable domain (missing parts from reference TRBV11-3 and TRBJ2-7): EAGVVQSPRYKIIEKKQPVAFWCNPISGHNTLYWYLQNLGQGPELLIRYENEEAVDDSQLPKDRFSAERLKGVDSTLKIQPAELGDSAVYLCASSLGTGVYEQYFGPGTRLTVT.

This clone was detected only once. The chain uses TRBV7-8 and TRBJ1-2, with 8 positions matching TRBD1. V lost 0 bases and J lost 3; bases outside the gene matches: 6. The length of the CDR3 is 16 residues. Germline loops: CDR1 SGHVS, CDR2 FQNEAQ. In DNA form, the CDR3 reads TGTGCCAGCAGCTTAGCGAGGACAGGGATCGACTATGGCTACACCTTC. Its protein is CASSLARTGIDYGYTF.

This chain joins TRBV19 and TRBJ1-6; no reliable D call. The CDR3 covers 16 residues. The V end was cut by 0 bases, the J end by 7 bases, with 13 bases between. Per germline, CDR1 LNHDA and CDR2 SQIVND (reference sequence). CDR3 sequence (DNA): TGTGCCAGTAGTATAGACCAGCGATCGACAAATTCACCCCTCCACTTT. This sequence encodes CASSIDQRSTNSPLHF.

This rearrangement joins TRBV25-1 to TRBJ1-5; tentatively, D is TRBD1 (6 bases). V lost 6 bases to trimming and J lost 7 bases, with 10 bases between them. Germline V CDR1 and CDR2: MGHDK, SYGVNS. The CDR3 loop spans 12 amino acids. The CDR3 is CASSLGGQPQHF. The DNA for the CDR3 is TGTGCCAGCAGCCTAGGGGGGCAGCCCCAGCATTTT.

There are a few counts of this clone. The chain joins TRBV7-3 to TRBJ2-3, with D hard to call. Germline CDR1 SGHTA, CDR2 FQGTGA. This CDR3 is 13 amino acids long. The ends were cut back, 1 base at V and 6 bases at J, with 8 bases in the middle. The CDR3 loop is CASSLNTGDTQYF. CDR3 DNA: TGTGCCAGCAGCTTAAATACCGGGGATACGCAGTATTTT.

CDR3 residues: CASSVGDGAGAYEQYF. The DNA of the CDR3 is TGTGCCAGCAGCGTAGGGGACGGAGCCGGGGCCTACGAGCAGTACTTC. The J gene is TRBJ2-7, the V gene TRBV9, with D perhaps assigned TRBD1 or TRBD2 (5 bases each). This CDR3 has 16 residues. V shed 0 bases and J shed 2 bases, with 15 bases lying between them. The V gene's germline CDR1 is SGDLS and CDR2 YYNGEE.

This chain connects TRBV7-9 to TRBJ2-5, with TRBD2 identical over 8 bases. V shed 3 bases and J 0 bases; nucleotides not matched to a gene: 6. The CDR3 is made up of 16 amino acids. Looked up from germline, CDR1 is SEHNR and CDR2 is FQNEAQ (reference sequence). The CDR3 coding sequence is TGTGCCAGCAGCTTCGGACTAGCCCAAAACCAAGAGACCCAGTACTTC. It codes for CASSFGLAQNQETQYF.

The chain has TRBV13 and TRBJ2-1; the match to TRBD2 covers 10 bases. The junction had 9 bases not matched to a gene; V was cut back by 3 bases and J by 10 bases. Germline V gives CDR1 PRHDT, CDR2 FYEKMQ (reference sequence). The CDR3 has 15 residues. For the CDR3, the DNA is TGTGCCAGCAGCTTTGGGCTAGCGGGAGAGTGGGAGCAGTTCTTC. Translation gives CASSFGLAGEWEQFF.

The chain carries TRBV2 and TRBJ2-2, with D possibly being TRBD2 (5 bases). In germline, CDR1 is SNHLY, CDR2 FYNNEI. CDR3 length equals 12 residues. Trimming removed 4 bases at V and 10 bases at J, with 10 bases between. CDR3 in amino acids: CASSALATELFF. The CDR3 nucleotides read TGTGCCAGCAGTGCCCTAGCCACGGAGCTGTTTTTT.

The chain combines TRBV3-1 (or the pseudogene TRBV3-2) with TRBJ1-4, with D perhaps TRBD1 (5 bases). V was cut by 4 bases and J by 8 bases, with 8 bases left in between. Per the germline V gene, CDR1 is LGHDT and CDR2 is YNNKEL (reference sequence). The CDR3 is 12 residues long. The CDR3 DNA sequence: TGTGCCAGCAGCCTGGGGCAGGAAAAACTGTTTTTT. This gives the protein CASSLGQEKLFF.